This T cell receptor (beta chain) emerged from a study of blood T cell repertoires in COVID-19. Study in general: The samples span acute and convalescent COVID-19 from the United States, Italy and Spain. T cells, B-cell-depleted T cells, or PBMCs provided the cDNA or gDNA that served as material.

CDR3 length: 17 amino acids. The V gene's germline CDR1 is MNHEY and CDR2 SMNVEV (reference sequence). V was pared by 7 bases and J by 2 bases, with 15 bases of the junction left unmatched. Original processing methods: Amplification of reference gene primers was used by the study to estimate nucleated cell counts. TCRdb keeps only in-frame clones here, not all; method: immunoSEQ multiplex PCR. V, J and clone size reflect that table, while D and trimming were determined from the DNA. The sample yields 80,000 to 100,000 clones, roughly 80% seen once. The sequencing sample was made of peripheral blood. The source is a man between 60 and 70 years old with acute or convalescent COVID-19. The chain is built from TRBV27 and TRBJ2-7; 9 bases are a match to TRBD2. The CDR3 DNA reads as TGTGCCAGCAACAATTGGGCTAGCGGGAACCCCCCCTACGAGCAGTACTTC. It translates to CASNNWASGNPPYEQYF.